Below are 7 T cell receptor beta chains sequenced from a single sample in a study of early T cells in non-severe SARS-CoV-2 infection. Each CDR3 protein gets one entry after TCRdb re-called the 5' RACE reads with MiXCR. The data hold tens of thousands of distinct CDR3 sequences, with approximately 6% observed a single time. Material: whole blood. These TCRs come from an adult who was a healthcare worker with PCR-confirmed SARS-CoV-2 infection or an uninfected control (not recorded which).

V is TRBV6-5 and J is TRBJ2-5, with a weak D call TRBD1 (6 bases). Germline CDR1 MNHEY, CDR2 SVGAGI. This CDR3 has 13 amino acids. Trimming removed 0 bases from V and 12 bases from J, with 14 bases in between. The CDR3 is CASSYSKGEGKYF. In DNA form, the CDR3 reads TGTGCCAGCAGTTACTCAAAGGGGGAAGGGAAGTACTTC.

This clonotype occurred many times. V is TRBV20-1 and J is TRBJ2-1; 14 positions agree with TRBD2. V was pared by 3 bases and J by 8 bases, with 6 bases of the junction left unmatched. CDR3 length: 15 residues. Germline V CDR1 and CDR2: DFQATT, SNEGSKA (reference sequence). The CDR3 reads CSARKTSGRADEQFF. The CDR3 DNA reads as TGCAGTGCTAGGAAGACTAGCGGGAGGGCCGATGAGCAGTTCTTC.

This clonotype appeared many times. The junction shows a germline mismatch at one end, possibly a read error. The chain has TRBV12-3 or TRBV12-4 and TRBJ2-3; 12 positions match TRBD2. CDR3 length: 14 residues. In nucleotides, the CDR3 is TGTGCCAGCAGTCTAGCGGGAGGGGGAGATACGCAGTATTTT. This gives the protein CASSLAGGGDTQYF.

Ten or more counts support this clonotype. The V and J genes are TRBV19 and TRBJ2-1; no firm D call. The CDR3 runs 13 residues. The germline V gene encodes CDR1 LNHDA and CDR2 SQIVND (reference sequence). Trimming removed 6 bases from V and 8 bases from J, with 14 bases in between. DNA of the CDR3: TGTGCCAGTAGCGACTCAGCTGTGGATGAGCAGTTCTTC. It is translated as CASSDSAVDEQFF.

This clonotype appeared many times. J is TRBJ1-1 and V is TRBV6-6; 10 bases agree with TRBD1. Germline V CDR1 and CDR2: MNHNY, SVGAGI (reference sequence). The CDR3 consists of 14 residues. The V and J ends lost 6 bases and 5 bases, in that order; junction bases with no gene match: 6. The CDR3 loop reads CASSRGQGRTEAFF. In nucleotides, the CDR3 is TGTGCCAGCAGCCGGGGACAGGGGCGGACTGAAGCTTTCTTT.

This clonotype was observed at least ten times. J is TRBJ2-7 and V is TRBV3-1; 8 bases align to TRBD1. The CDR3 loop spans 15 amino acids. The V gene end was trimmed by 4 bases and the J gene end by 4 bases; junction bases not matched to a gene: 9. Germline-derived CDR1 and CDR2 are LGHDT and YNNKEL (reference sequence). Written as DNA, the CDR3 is TGTGCCAGCAGCCCCACCAGGGGGCCGAATTACGAGCAGTACTTC. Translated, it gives CASSPTRGPNYEQYF.

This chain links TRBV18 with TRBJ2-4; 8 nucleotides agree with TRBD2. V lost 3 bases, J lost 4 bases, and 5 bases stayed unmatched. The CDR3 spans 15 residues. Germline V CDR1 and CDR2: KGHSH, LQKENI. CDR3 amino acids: CASSPRTSPKNIQYF. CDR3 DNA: TGTGCCAGCTCACCTAGGACTAGCCCTAAAAACATTCAGTACTTC.